This T cell receptor beta chain was sequenced during a study of shared clonotypes between healthy human individuals. This CDR3 has 13 amino acids. Germline trimming cut 4 bases from V and 10 bases from J; bases unmatched to any gene: 7. Germline V gives CDR1 SGHRS, CDR2 YFSETQ. Assay: immunoSEQ multiplex PCR; the TCRdb copy retains only in-frame clones and omits some. This repertoire shows more than 2 million clones, over 85% found once; its top ten account for 0.13%. The sequencing input was naive CD4+ T cells sorted from blood. Stated subset: CD45RA+ positively selected. This receptor was identified in a man younger than 35 in good health. This chain connects TRBV5-1 to TRBJ1-2; TRBD1 aligns across 10 bases. In nucleotides, the CDR3 is TGCGCCAGCAGCGCACTGGGACAGGGGTTCTACACCTTC. It specifies CASSALGQGFYTF. Filled out from reference TRBV5-1 and TRBJ1-2, the complete variable domain reads KAGVTQTPRYLIKTRGQQVTLSCSPISGHRSVSWYQQTPGQGLQFLFEYFSETQRNKGNFPGRFSGRQFSNSRSEMNVSTLELGDSALYLCASSALGQGFYTFGSGTRLTVV.